These T cell receptor beta chains were read from a single sample in a study of cytomegalovirus exposure and HLA in healthy donors. The assay was immunoSEQ multiplex PCR, and TCRdb's table has in-frame clones only and misses some. Seen here are 100,000 or so clones, approximately 80% observed once, and the top ten hold roughly 3%. What was sequenced was PBMCs. The receptors were sampled from a female donor in good health and CMV-seronegative. CDR3s include the opening cysteine and the closing phenylalanine or tryptophan. Fields, in order: D gene, V gene, J gene, CDR3 length, clone size, CDR3 DNA, CDR3 protein. D genes are given only for firm matches. Only part of the rows carry a size: once, few, many, or a class if the clone is expanded.

d_call: TRBD2; v_call: TRBV11-2; j_call: TRBJ2-7; cdr3_length: 20; clone_size: .; cdr3_nt: TGTGCCAGCAGCCTAGACTGGACTAGCGGGGGGCTCCAGAGCTCCTACGAGCAGTACTTC; cdr3_aa: CASSLDWTSGGLQSSYEQYF
d_call: .; v_call: TRBV5-4; j_call: TRBJ2-1; cdr3_length: 16; clone_size: .; cdr3_nt: TGTGCCAGCAGCTTGTCGGGGGGCAGCTCCTACAATGAGCAGTTCTTC; cdr3_aa: CASSLSGGSSYNEQFF
d_call: .; v_call: TRBV7-8; j_call: TRBJ2-3; cdr3_length: 14; clone_size: .; cdr3_nt: TGTGCCAGCAGCACTAGAAGTCGGACAGATACGCAGTATTTT; cdr3_aa: CASSTRSRTDTQYF
d_call: .; v_call: TRBV7-2; j_call: TRBJ1-1; cdr3_length: 14; clone_size: .; cdr3_nt: TGTGCCAGCACCCGGGACGGGGGGAGCACTGAAGCTTTCTTT; cdr3_aa: CASTRDGGSTEAFF
d_call: TRBD1; v_call: TRBV15; j_call: TRBJ1-6; cdr3_length: 15; clone_size: .; cdr3_nt: TGTGCCACCAGCTGGTCGGGACAGGTTAATTCACCCCTCCACTTT; cdr3_aa: CATSWSGQVNSPLHF
d_call: TRBD1; v_call: TRBV4-2; j_call: TRBJ2-1; cdr3_length: 17; clone_size: once; cdr3_nt: TGTGCCAGCAGCCAAGAAGTAGGGGGCCTCTCCTACAATGAGCAGTTCTTC; cdr3_aa: CASSQEVGGLSYNEQFF
d_call: .; v_call: TRBV30; j_call: TRBJ1-1; cdr3_length: 14; clone_size: .; cdr3_nt: TGTGCCTGGAGTGCCGACGGGATGAACACTGAAGCTTTCTTT; cdr3_aa: CAWSADGMNTEAFF
d_call: .; v_call: TRBV4-3; j_call: TRBJ2-2; cdr3_length: 14; clone_size: few; cdr3_nt: TGCGCCAGCAGCTACGGACTGGCCCCCGGGGAGCTGTTTTTT; cdr3_aa: CASSYGLAPGELFF
d_call: TRBD1; v_call: TRBV19; j_call: TRBJ1-5; cdr3_length: 13; clone_size: .; cdr3_nt: TGTGCCAGTGCGCGCAGGGGGAATCAGCCCCAGCATTTT; cdr3_aa: CASARRGNQPQHF
d_call: .; v_call: TRBV6-1; j_call: TRBJ1-2; cdr3_length: 10; clone_size: .; cdr3_nt: TGTGCCAGCAGTGAAGAGGGGTACACCTTC; cdr3_aa: CASSEEGYTF
d_call: .; v_call: TRBV4-1; j_call: TRBJ1-1; cdr3_length: 14; clone_size: .; cdr3_nt: TGCGCCAGCAGCCAACTTACAGGAGACCTTGAAGCTTTCTTT; cdr3_aa: CASSQLTGDLEAFF
d_call: .; v_call: TRBV6-5; j_call: TRBJ2-1; cdr3_length: 12; clone_size: .; cdr3_nt: TGTGCCAGCAGTTACTCGACTAATGAGCAGTTCTTC; cdr3_aa: CASSYSTNEQFF
d_call: TRBD1; v_call: TRBV15; j_call: TRBJ2-2; cdr3_length: 16; clone_size: .; cdr3_nt: TGTGCCACCAGCGGACCGGGACAGGAGAACACCGGGGAGCTGTTTTTT; cdr3_aa: CATSGPGQENTGELFF
d_call: .; v_call: TRBV7-6; j_call: TRBJ2-5; cdr3_length: 13; clone_size: .; cdr3_nt: TGTGCCAGCAGCTTAGCGGGGCGAGAGACCCAGTACTTC; cdr3_aa: CASSLAGRETQYF
d_call: .; v_call: TRBV6-1; j_call: TRBJ1-1; cdr3_length: 14; clone_size: .; cdr3_nt: TGTGCCAGCAGTTTTCGGACAGCGAACACTGAAGCTTTCTTT; cdr3_aa: CASSFRTANTEAFF
d_call: .; v_call: TRBV27; j_call: TRBJ2-2; cdr3_length: 17; clone_size: .; cdr3_nt: TGTGCCAGCAGTTTAAGTGTTGCCAAGGGGCGCACCGGGGAGCTGTTTTTT; cdr3_aa: CASSLSVAKGRTGELFF
d_call: .; v_call: TRBV4-1; j_call: TRBJ2-7; cdr3_length: 13; clone_size: .; cdr3_nt: TGCGCCAGCAGCCCGAGGATAGATTACGAGCAGTACTTC; cdr3_aa: CASSPRIDYEQYF
d_call: .; v_call: TRBV7-8; j_call: TRBJ2-3; cdr3_length: 15; clone_size: .; cdr3_nt: TGTGCCAGCAGGCATTCAAGAGGGTCCACAGATACGCAGTATTTT; cdr3_aa: CASRHSRGSTDTQYF
d_call: TRBD2; v_call: TRBV7-2; j_call: TRBJ2-3; cdr3_length: 17; clone_size: .; cdr3_nt: TGTGCCAGCAGCTTGGGGCAGCGGGGGGGAATCTCAGATACGCAGTATTTT; cdr3_aa: CASSLGQRGGISDTQYF
d_call: TRBD2; v_call: TRBV19; j_call: TRBJ2-1; cdr3_length: 20; clone_size: .; cdr3_nt: TGTGCCAGTAGCCGAGCGGGACTAGCGGGGGGCCGGAGCTCCTACAATGAGCAGTTCTTC; cdr3_aa: CASSRAGLAGGRSSYNEQFF
d_call: .; v_call: TRBV11-2; j_call: TRBJ1-1; cdr3_length: 15; clone_size: .; cdr3_nt: TGTGCCAGCAGCTTAGAAAGGATGGCGGAGGCTGAAGCTTTCTTT; cdr3_aa: CASSLERMAEAEAFF
d_call: TRBD2; v_call: TRBV4-2; j_call: TRBJ2-7; cdr3_length: 17; clone_size: once; cdr3_nt: TGTGCCAGCAGCCAATCCTTAGCGGGGGCGGTAATCAGCGAGCAGTACTTC; cdr3_aa: CASSQSLAGAVISEQYF
d_call: .; v_call: TRBV5-4; j_call: TRBJ1-6; cdr3_length: 17; clone_size: .; cdr3_nt: TGTGCCAGCAGCTTTTTAAAAGCGGGCTTGAGCAATTCACCCCTCCACTTT; cdr3_aa: CASSFLKAGLSNSPLHF
d_call: TRBD1; v_call: TRBV10-1; j_call: TRBJ1-1; cdr3_length: 14; clone_size: few; cdr3_nt: TGCGCCAGCTACGCTACAGGGGGCGCCGGGGAAGCTTTCTTT; cdr3_aa: CASYATGGAGEAFF
d_call: TRBD1; v_call: TRBV30; j_call: TRBJ1-6; cdr3_length: 14; clone_size: .; cdr3_nt: TGTGCCTGGGGCCGGGACAGGGTAAATTCACCCCTCCACTTT; cdr3_aa: CAWGRDRVNSPLHF
d_call: .; v_call: TRBV7-2; j_call: TRBJ1-1; cdr3_length: 15; clone_size: .; cdr3_nt: TGTGCCAGCAGCTTAGACATAAACCGGAACACTGAAGCTTTCTTT; cdr3_aa: CASSLDINRNTEAFF
d_call: .; v_call: TRBV6-1; j_call: TRBJ1-1; cdr3_length: 13; clone_size: .; cdr3_nt: TGTGCCAGCAGTGAAAGTACTGTCACTGAAGCTTTCTTT; cdr3_aa: CASSESTVTEAFF
d_call: .; v_call: TRBV10-1; j_call: TRBJ2-7; cdr3_length: 14; clone_size: .; cdr3_nt: TGCGCCAGCAGTGAGTCGGGGAGCTCCTACGAGCAGTACTTC; cdr3_aa: CASSESGSSYEQYF
d_call: TRBD1; v_call: TRBV7-9; j_call: TRBJ1-5; cdr3_length: 16; clone_size: .; cdr3_nt: TGTTCCAGCAGCCCAAGGGGGACAGGGGGCTTTCAGCCCCAGCATTTT; cdr3_aa: CSSSPRGTGGFQPQHF
d_call: .; v_call: TRBV19; j_call: TRBJ2-1; cdr3_length: 15; clone_size: .; cdr3_nt: TGTGCCAGTAGCCTACAGAAACGCTACGAGAATGAGCAGTTCTTC; cdr3_aa: CASSLQKRYENEQFF
d_call: TRBD2; v_call: TRBV30; j_call: TRBJ2-5; cdr3_length: 11; clone_size: .; cdr3_nt: TGTGCCTGGAGCGGGGGGTCGACCCAGTACTTC; cdr3_aa: CAWSGGSTQYF
d_call: .; v_call: TRBV2; j_call: TRBJ2-3; cdr3_length: 14; clone_size: .; cdr3_nt: TGTGCCAGCAGTTTGGAGGGATTCGCAGATACGCAGTATTTT; cdr3_aa: CASSLEGFADTQYF
d_call: .; v_call: TRBV7-9; j_call: TRBJ1-1; cdr3_length: 14; clone_size: few; cdr3_nt: TGTGCCAGCAGCCCAGGGGCCAGGGACACTGAAGCTTTCTTT; cdr3_aa: CASSPGARDTEAFF
d_call: .; v_call: TRBV5-1; j_call: TRBJ2-4; cdr3_length: 15; clone_size: .; cdr3_nt: TGCGCCAGCAGCGTACAGGGCCGGGGATTAGACATTCAGTACTTC; cdr3_aa: CASSVQGRGLDIQYF
d_call: .; v_call: TRBV5-6; j_call: TRBJ1-1; cdr3_length: 16; clone_size: .; cdr3_nt: TGTGCCAGCAGCTTGGTTCGCGGACAGAAGGACACTGAAGCTTTCTTT; cdr3_aa: CASSLVRGQKDTEAFF
d_call: .; v_call: TRBV7-8; j_call: TRBJ1-1; cdr3_length: 15; clone_size: .; cdr3_nt: TGTGCCAGCAGCTCTATGGCAGGAAGGACAGCTGAAGCTTTCTTT; cdr3_aa: CASSSMAGRTAEAFF
d_call: .; v_call: TRBV10-1; j_call: TRBJ1-1; cdr3_length: 13; clone_size: .; cdr3_nt: TGCGCCAGCAGTGACTTGGGAGCAGCTGAAGCTTTCTTT; cdr3_aa: CASSDLGAAEAFF
d_call: .; v_call: TRBV7-9; j_call: TRBJ2-2; cdr3_length: 12; clone_size: .; cdr3_nt: TGTGCCAGCCGAGAATCCGGCGGGGAGCTGTTTTTT; cdr3_aa: CASRESGGELFF
d_call: TRBD1; v_call: TRBV19; j_call: TRBJ1-2; cdr3_length: 14; clone_size: .; cdr3_nt: TGTGCCAGTAGGAGGACAGGGGCGAACTATGGCTACACCTTC; cdr3_aa: CASRRTGANYGYTF
d_call: TRBD1; v_call: TRBV19; j_call: TRBJ1-2; cdr3_length: 15; clone_size: few; cdr3_nt: TGTGCCAGTAGTTCCACAGGGGGCGATTACTATGGCTACACCTTC; cdr3_aa: CASSSTGGDYYGYTF
d_call: .; v_call: TRBV19; j_call: TRBJ2-7; cdr3_length: 15; clone_size: .; cdr3_nt: TGTGCCAGTAGTATTTTGCCAGGGGCGAACTACGAGCAGTACTTC; cdr3_aa: CASSILPGANYEQYF
d_call: .; v_call: TRBV19; j_call: TRBJ1-3; cdr3_length: 15; clone_size: .; cdr3_nt: TGTGCCAGTAGGCGACAGAGATTCTCTGGAAACACCATATATTTT; cdr3_aa: CASRRQRFSGNTIYF
d_call: .; v_call: TRBV2; j_call: TRBJ1-6; cdr3_length: 14; clone_size: .; cdr3_nt: TGTGCCAGCAGTGGGACAGATCTTAATTCACCCCTCCACTTT; cdr3_aa: CASSGTDLNSPLHF
d_call: TRBD2; v_call: TRBV5-1; j_call: TRBJ2-3; cdr3_length: 18; clone_size: .; cdr3_nt: TGCGCCAGCAGCTTGGCCAGTAGACTAGCGGGGGTCACAGATACGCAGTATTTT; cdr3_aa: CASSLASRLAGVTDTQYF
d_call: .; v_call: TRBV5-8; j_call: TRBJ2-5; cdr3_length: 17; clone_size: .; cdr3_nt: TGTGCCAGCAGCTTGGTGGGCAGCCGGATAGTCCCAGAGACCCAGTACTTC; cdr3_aa: CASSLVGSRIVPETQYF
d_call: TRBD2; v_call: TRBV5-5; j_call: TRBJ2-7; cdr3_length: 15; clone_size: .; cdr3_nt: TGTGCCAGCAGCTTGGGGGGGGGTGACTCCTACGAGCAGTACTTC; cdr3_aa: CASSLGGGDSYEQYF
d_call: TRBD2; v_call: TRBV10-1; j_call: TRBJ2-1; cdr3_length: 18; clone_size: .; cdr3_nt: TGCGCCAGCAGTGAGTCTGGGCTAGGGACTAGCGGCTACAATGAGCAGTTCTTC; cdr3_aa: CASSESGLGTSGYNEQFF
d_call: .; v_call: TRBV9; j_call: TRBJ2-3; cdr3_length: 17; clone_size: .; cdr3_nt: TGTGCCAGCAGCGTAGTCTCCCATAGCGGTGGCACAGATACGCAGTATTTT; cdr3_aa: CASSVVSHSGGTDTQYF
d_call: .; v_call: TRBV19; j_call: TRBJ2-2; cdr3_length: 15; clone_size: .; cdr3_nt: TGTGCCAGTAGTATTTTTACAGCGAACACCGGGGAGCTGTTTTTT; cdr3_aa: CASSIFTANTGELFF
d_call: TRBD2; v_call: TRBV5-1; j_call: TRBJ2-7; cdr3_length: 15; clone_size: once; cdr3_nt: TGCGCCAGCAGCCCCAGCGGGGGGTCCTCCTACGAGCAGTACTTC; cdr3_aa: CASSPSGGSSYEQYF
d_call: .; v_call: TRBV30; j_call: TRBJ1-2; cdr3_length: 13; clone_size: .; cdr3_nt: TGTGCCTGGAGTTCTGGGGCAGCCTATGGCTACACCTTC; cdr3_aa: CAWSSGAAYGYTF
d_call: TRBD1; v_call: TRBV6-5; j_call: TRBJ2-7; cdr3_length: 15; clone_size: .; cdr3_nt: TGTGCCAGCAGTCTGAATCCAGGGGGCAACTACGAGCAGTACTTC; cdr3_aa: CASSLNPGGNYEQYF
d_call: .; v_call: TRBV5-5; j_call: TRBJ1-1; cdr3_length: 13; clone_size: .; cdr3_nt: TGTGCCAGCAGCTTAGTGCAGGTCACTGAAGCTTTCTTT; cdr3_aa: CASSLVQVTEAFF
d_call: .; v_call: TRBV5-6; j_call: TRBJ1-1; cdr3_length: 13; clone_size: few; cdr3_nt: TGTGCCAGCAGCTTCCCAGGGAACACTGAAGCTTTCTTT; cdr3_aa: CASSFPGNTEAFF
d_call: TRBD1; v_call: TRBV13; j_call: TRBJ1-1; cdr3_length: 14; clone_size: .; cdr3_nt: TGTGCCAGCAGCCGACAGGGATTGAACACTGAAGCTTTCTTT; cdr3_aa: CASSRQGLNTEAFF